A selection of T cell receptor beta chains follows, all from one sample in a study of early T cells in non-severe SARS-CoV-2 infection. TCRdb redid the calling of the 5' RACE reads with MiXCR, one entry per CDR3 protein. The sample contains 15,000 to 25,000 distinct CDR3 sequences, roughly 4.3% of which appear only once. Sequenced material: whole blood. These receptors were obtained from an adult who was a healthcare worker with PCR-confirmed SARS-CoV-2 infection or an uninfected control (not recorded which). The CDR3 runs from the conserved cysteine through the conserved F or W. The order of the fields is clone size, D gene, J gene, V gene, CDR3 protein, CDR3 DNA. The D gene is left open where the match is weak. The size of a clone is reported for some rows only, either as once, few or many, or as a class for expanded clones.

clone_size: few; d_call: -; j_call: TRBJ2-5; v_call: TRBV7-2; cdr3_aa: CASSLATLETQYF; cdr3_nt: TGTGCCAGCAGCTTAGCAACGCTTGAGACCCAGTACTTC
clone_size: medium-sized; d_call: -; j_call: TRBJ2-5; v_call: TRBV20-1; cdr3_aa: CSARRTVVEETQYF; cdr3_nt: TGCAGTGCCAGACGGACAGTCGTTGAAGAGACCCAGTACTTC
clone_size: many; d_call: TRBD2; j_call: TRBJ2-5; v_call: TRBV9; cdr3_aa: CASSQGLAGGSDQYF; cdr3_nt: TGTGCCAGCAGCCAGGGACTAGCGGGGGGATCGGACCAGTACTTC
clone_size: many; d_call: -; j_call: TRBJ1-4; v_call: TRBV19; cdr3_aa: CASSMGRRGEKLFF; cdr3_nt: TGTGCCAGTAGTATGGGACGGCGGGGTGAAAAACTGTTTTTT
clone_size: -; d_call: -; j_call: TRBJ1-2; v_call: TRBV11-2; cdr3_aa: CASSLMSGPRGGYGYTF; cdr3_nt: TGTGCCAGCAGCTTGATGAGTGGTCCTAGGGGTGGCTATGGCTACACCTTC
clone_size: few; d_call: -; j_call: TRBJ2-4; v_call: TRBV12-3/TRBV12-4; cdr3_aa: CASSFGLAKNIQYF; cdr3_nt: TGTGCCAGCAGTTTTGGTCTAGCCAAAAACATTCAGTACTTC
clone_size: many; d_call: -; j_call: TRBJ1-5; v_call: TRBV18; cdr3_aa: CASSPGLRNQPQHF; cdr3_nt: TGTGCCAGCTCTCCAGGGTTACGCAATCAGCCCCAGCATTTT
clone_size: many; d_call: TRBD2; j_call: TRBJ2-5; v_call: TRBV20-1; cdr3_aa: CSAPSPAGGPHETQYF; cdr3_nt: TGCAGTGCCCCTTCCCCTGCGGGGGGGCCCCATGAGACCCAGTACTTC
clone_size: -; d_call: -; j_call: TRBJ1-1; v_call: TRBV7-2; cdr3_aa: CASSRDSYTEAFF; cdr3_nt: TGTGCCAGCAGCCGAGACTCATACACTGAAGCTTTCTTT
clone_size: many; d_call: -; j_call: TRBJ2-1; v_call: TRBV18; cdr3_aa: CASSPLLEQFF; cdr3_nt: TGTGCCAGCTCACCCTTGCTAGAGCAGTTCTTC
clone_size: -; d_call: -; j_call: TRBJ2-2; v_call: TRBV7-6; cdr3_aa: CASSLYGGTNTGELFF; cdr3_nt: TGTGCCAGCAGCTTATATGGGGGGACGAACACCGGGGAGCTGTTTTTT
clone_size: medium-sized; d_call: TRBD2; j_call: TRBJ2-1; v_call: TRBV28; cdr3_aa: CASSLSGTSLQGEQFF; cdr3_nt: TGTGCCAGCAGTTTATCAGGGACTAGCCTACAAGGGGAGCAGTTCTTC
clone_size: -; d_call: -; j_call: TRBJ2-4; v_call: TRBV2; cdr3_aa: CASSEGSNIQYF; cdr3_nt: TGTGCCAGCAGTGAAGGATCTAACATTCAGTACTTC
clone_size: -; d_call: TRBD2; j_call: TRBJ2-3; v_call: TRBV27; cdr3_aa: CASSQGLAGTDTQYF; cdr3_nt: TGTGCCAGCAGTCAGGGACTAGCGGGCACAGATACGCAGTATTTT
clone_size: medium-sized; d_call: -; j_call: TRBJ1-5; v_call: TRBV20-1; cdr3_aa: CSATTGSHQPQHF; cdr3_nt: TGCAGTGCTACCACAGGTTCCCATCAGCCCCAGCATTTT
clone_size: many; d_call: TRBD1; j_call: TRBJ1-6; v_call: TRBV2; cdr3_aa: CASSTRQGLSSPLHF; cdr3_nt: TGTGCCAGCAGTACCCGACAGGGGCTCAGTTCACCCCTCCACTTT
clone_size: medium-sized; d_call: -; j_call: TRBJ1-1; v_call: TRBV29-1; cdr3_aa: CSVEHGNTEAFF; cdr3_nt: TGCAGCGTTGAACACGGGAACACTGAAGCTTTCTTT
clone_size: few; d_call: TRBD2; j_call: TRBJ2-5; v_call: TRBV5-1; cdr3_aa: CASSLVSGMAGGNQETQYF; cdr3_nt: TGCGCCAGCAGCTTGGTATCCGGAATGGCGGGGGGAAACCAAGAGACCCAGTACTTC
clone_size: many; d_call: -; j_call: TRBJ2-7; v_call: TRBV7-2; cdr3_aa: CASREAAYEQYF; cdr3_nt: TGTGCCAGCAGGGAGGCAGCCTACGAGCAGTACTTC
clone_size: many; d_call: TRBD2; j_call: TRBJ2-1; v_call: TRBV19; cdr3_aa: CASSTRGGSYNEQFF; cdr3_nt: TGTGCCAGTAGTACCCGGGGGGGCTCCTACAATGAGCAGTTCTTC
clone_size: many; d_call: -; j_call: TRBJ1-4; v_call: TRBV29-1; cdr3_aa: CSVEDVQSTNEKLFF; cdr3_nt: TGCAGCGTTGAGGACGTACAGTCAACTAATGAAAAACTGTTTTTT
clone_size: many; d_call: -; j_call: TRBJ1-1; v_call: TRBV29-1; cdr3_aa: CSACATMNTEAFF; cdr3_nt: TGCAGCGCATGTGCCACCATGAACACTGAAGCTTTCTTT
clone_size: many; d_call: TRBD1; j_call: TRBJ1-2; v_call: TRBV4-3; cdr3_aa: CASSQLTGVDYTF; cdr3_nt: TGCGCCAGCAGCCAATTAACAGGGGTTGATTACACCTTC
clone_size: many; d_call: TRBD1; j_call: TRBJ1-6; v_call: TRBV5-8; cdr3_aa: CASSVGQVESPLHF; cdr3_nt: TGTGCCAGCAGCGTGGGACAGGTCGAGTCACCCCTCCACTTT
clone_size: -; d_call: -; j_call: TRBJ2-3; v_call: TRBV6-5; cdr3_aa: CASSSRDRRTDTQYF; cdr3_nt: TGTGCCAGCAGTTCCCGGGACCGACGCACAGATACGCAGTATTTT
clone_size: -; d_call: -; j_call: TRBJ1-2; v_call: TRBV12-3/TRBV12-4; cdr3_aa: CASSANRDYGYTF; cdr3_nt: TGTGCCAGCAGTGCGAACAGGGATTATGGCTACACCTTC
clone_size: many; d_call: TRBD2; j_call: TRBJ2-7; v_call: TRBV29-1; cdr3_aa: CSAGRGELYEQYF; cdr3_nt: TGCAGCGCCGGGAGGGGGGAACTCTACGAGCAGTACTTC
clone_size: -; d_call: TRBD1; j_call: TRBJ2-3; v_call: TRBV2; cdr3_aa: CASSPGQGESDTQYF; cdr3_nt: TGTGCCAGCAGTCCGGGACAGGGAGAGTCAGATACGCAGTATTTT
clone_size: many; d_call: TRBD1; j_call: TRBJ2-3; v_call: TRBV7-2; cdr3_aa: CASSRTGVFTDTQYF; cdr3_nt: TGTGCCAGCAGTCGGACAGGGGTCTTCACAGATACGCAGTATTTT
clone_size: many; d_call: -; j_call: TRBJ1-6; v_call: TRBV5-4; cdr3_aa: CASSPGLPLGFSPLHF; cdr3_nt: TGTGCCAGCAGCCCTGGACTGCCCCTGGGATTTTCACCCCTCCACTTT
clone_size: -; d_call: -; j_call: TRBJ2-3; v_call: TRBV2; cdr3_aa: CASSVTDTQYF; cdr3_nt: TGTGCCAGCAGTGTCACAGATACGCAGTATTTT
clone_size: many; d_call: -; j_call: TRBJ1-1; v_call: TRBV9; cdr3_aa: CASSVRELDTEAFF; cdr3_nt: TGTGCCAGCAGCGTAAGGGAATTGGACACTGAAGCTTTCTTT
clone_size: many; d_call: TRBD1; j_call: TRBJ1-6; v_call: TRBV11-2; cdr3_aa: CASSRTGDGRVGSPLHF; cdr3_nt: TGTGCCAGCAGCCGGACAGGGGATGGACGCGTGGGTTCACCCCTCCACTTT
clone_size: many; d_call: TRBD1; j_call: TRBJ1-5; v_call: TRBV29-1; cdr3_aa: CSVGDRADQPQHF; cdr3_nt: TGCAGCGTGGGGGACAGGGCCGATCAGCCCCAGCATTTT
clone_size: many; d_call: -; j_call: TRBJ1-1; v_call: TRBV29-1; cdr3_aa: CSVEDPGIVGEAFF; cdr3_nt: TGCAGCGTTGAGGATCCAGGGATCGTTGGTGAAGCTTTCTTT
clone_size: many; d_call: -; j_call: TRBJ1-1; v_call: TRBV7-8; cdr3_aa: CASSLGGQTEAFF; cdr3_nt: TGTGCCAGCAGCTTAGGAGGGCAGACTGAAGCTTTCTTT
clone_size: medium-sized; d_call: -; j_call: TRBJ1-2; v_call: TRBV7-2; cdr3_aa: CASSLATVANYGYTF; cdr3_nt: TGTGCCAGCAGCTTAGCGACGGTAGCTAACTATGGCTACACCTTC
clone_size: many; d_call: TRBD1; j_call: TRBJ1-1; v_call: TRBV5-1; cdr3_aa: CASSLIQGSNTEAFF; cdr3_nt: TGCGCCAGCAGCTTGATACAGGGGTCGAACACTGAAGCTTTCTTT
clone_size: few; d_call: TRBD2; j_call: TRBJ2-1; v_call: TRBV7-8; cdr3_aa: CASSRTLAGVPSEQFF; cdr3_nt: TGTGCCAGCAGCAGAACCCTAGCGGGGGTCCCGAGTGAGCAGTTCTTC
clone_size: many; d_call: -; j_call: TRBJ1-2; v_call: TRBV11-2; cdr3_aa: CASSLRPDGYTF; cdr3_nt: TGTGCCAGCAGCTTGAGGCCAGATGGCTACACCTTC
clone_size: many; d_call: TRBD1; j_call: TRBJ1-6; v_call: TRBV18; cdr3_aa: CASSPGQGGNSPLHF; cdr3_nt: TGTGCCAGCTCCCCGGGACAGGGGGGTAATTCACCCCTCCACTTT
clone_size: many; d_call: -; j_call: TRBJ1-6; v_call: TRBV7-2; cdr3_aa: CASSPTRGSYNSPLHF; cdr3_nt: TGTGCCAGCAGCCCCACCAGGGGATCCTATAATTCACCCCTCCACTTT
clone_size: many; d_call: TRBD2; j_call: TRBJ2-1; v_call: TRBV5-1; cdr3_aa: CASSLAAAGGYNEQFF; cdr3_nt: TGCGCCAGCAGCTTGGCGGCAGCGGGGGGATACAATGAGCAGTTCTTC
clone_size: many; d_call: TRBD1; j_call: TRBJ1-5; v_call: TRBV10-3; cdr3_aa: CAIRATGGDGFPHF; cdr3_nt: TGTGCCATCAGAGCGACAGGGGGCGATGGGTTCCCGCATTTT
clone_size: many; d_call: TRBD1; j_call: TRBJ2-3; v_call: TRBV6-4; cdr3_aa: CASSDVETGVDTQYF; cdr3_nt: TGTGCCAGCAGTGACGTTGAGACAGGGGTAGATACGCAGTATTTT
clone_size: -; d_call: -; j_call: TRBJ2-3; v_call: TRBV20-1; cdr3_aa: CSARVGSYADTQYF; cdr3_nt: TGCAGTGCTAGAGTAGGGTCGTACGCAGATACGCAGTATTTT
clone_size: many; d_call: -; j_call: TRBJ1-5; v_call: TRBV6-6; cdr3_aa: CASRSNSNQPQHF; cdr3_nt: TGTGCCAGCAGAAGTAATAGCAATCAGCCCCAGCATTTT
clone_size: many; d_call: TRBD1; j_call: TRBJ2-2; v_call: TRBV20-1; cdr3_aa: CSARDFTGTASNTGELFF; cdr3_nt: TGCAGTGCTAGAGATTTCACCGGGACAGCCTCTAACACCGGGGAGCTGTTTTTT
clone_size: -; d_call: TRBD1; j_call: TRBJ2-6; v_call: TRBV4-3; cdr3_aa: CASSHGGQGAPGANVLTF; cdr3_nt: TGCGCCAGCAGCCACGGAGGACAGGGGGCGCCTGGGGCCAACGTCCTGACTTTC
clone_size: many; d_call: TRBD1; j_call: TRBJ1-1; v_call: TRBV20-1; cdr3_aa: CSAREPVGQRNTEAFF; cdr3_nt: TGCAGTGCTAGAGAACCAGTGGGACAGAGGAACACTGAAGCTTTCTTT
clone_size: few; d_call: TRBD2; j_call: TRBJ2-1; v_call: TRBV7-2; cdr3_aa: CASSLELGGGGYNEQFF; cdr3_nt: TGTGCCAGCAGCTTAGAATTGGGTGGCGGGGGATACAATGAGCAGTTCTTC